These 10 T cell receptor beta chains were sequenced from one sample in a study of technical replicates of blood from a handful of donors. Measured with immunoSEQ multiplex PCR; TCRdb has only the in-frame clones, and not every one. The table lists about 73,000 clones, 93% of them singletons, with about 0.25% in the top ten. Sequences were obtained from T cells isolated from PBMCs. Receptors originate from a human donor in good health.

J is TRBJ1-2 and V is TRBV10-1; 7 nucleotides match TRBD1. The CDR3 contains 14 residues. CDR1 is WNHNN and CDR2 is SYGVQD in the germline V gene (reference sequence). Unmatched junction bases numbered 9, after V lost 4 bases and J lost 7 bases. CDR3 in DNA: TGCGCCAGCAGTGGAGACAGGGTTCGCGGTGGCTACACCTTC. Encoded protein: CASSGDRVRGGYTF.

The chain joins TRBV9 to TRBJ2-1, with a possible D match to TRBD2 (5 bases). CDR1 is SGDLS, CDR2 YYNGEE, per germline. V gave up 2 bases and J gave up 8 bases, with 5 bases separating them. The CDR3 consists of 11 residues. CDR3 DNA: TGTGCCAGCAGCGTCGGGGATGAGCAGTTCTTC. It specifies CASSVGDEQFF.

The chain combines TRBV6-4 with TRBJ1-5; D might be TRBD1 (5 bases). V was pared by 10 bases and J by 7 bases, with 14 bases between. Germline V gene lookup returns CDR1 MRHNA and CDR2 SNTAGT. The length of the CDR3 is 12 residues. CDR3 nucleotide sequence: TGTGCCACCCACAGGCCCTTCCAGCCCCAGCATTTT. Residues: CATHRPFQPQHF.

The chain couples TRBV6-5 to TRBJ2-3, with 7 bases aligning to TRBD2. CDR1 and CDR2 (germline): MNHEY, SVGAGI. Losses at the gene ends were 0 bases for V and 5 bases for J; bases not matched to a gene: 8. This CDR3 contains 16 residues. CDR3 in amino acids: CASSYSSGATGDTQYF. The CDR3, as DNA: TGTGCCAGCAGTTACTCGAGCGGGGCAACGGGAGATACGCAGTATTTT.

The CDR3 is CASRGQQELTEAFF. The DNA for the CDR3 is TGTGCCAGCAGGGGACAGCAGGAACTCACTGAAGCTTTCTTT. The J gene is TRBJ1-1, the V gene TRBV5-4; TRBD1 matches at 7 bases. CDR3 length equals 14 residues. After removal of 5 bases from V and 4 bases from J, the junction contained 8 bases not matched to a gene. Germline V CDR1 and CDR2: SGHNT, YYREEE (reference sequence).

The chain recombines TRBV15 with TRBJ1-2; 7 positions agree with TRBD1. Per the germline V gene, CDR1 is LNHNV and CDR2 is YYDKDF (reference sequence). Trimming took 4 bases from V and 6 from J; bases not matched to a gene: 2. There are 12 residues in the CDR3. In nucleotides, the CDR3 is TGTGCCACCAGCATCGACAGGGATGGCTACACCTTC. It yields the protein CATSIDRDGYTF.

This chain connects TRBV29-1 to TRBJ2-2; 7 bases line up with TRBD1. CDR1 and CDR2 (germline): SQVTM, ANQGSEA. V lost 2 bases, J lost 6 bases, and 12 bases stayed unmatched. The CDR3 is 16 amino acids. The CDR3 reads CSVETAGGYHSGELFF. DNA of the CDR3: TGCAGCGTTGAAACGGCAGGGGGATATCATTCCGGGGAGCTGTTTTTT.

The rearrangement joins TRBV5-1 to TRBJ2-7, with 7 bases that match TRBD1. Trimming removed 4 bases from V and 7 bases from J; junction bases left unmatched: 11. The CDR3 is 14 amino acids. Germline V CDR1 and CDR2: SGHRS, YFSETQ. The CDR3 loop is CASSISQGVGEQYF. The CDR3 DNA reads as TGCGCCAGCAGCATATCTCAGGGGGTGGGGGAGCAGTACTTC.

This sequence joins TRBV28 and TRBJ2-7; a possible D gene is TRBD1 (6 bases). V dropped 6 bases and J dropped 4 bases, with 7 bases sitting between them. The CDR3 sequence is 11 residues long. Germline V CDR1 and CDR2: MDHEN, SYDVKM. CDR3 protein: CASRTGYEQYF. CDR3 coding DNA: TGTGCCAGCAGAACAGGGTACGAGCAGTACTTC.

The rearrangement links TRBV27 to TRBJ2-3, with TRBD2 matching over 8 bases. The CDR3 consists of 16 residues. The trim removed 3 bases at V and 7 bases at J, leaving 12 bases unmatched. Germline lookup yields CDR1 MNHEY and CDR2 SMNVEV (reference sequence). CDR3 nucleotide sequence: TGTGCCAGCAGTTTTGGGAGCGGGGGCGAACGGTATACGCAGTATTTT. Its protein product is CASSFGSGGERYTQYF.